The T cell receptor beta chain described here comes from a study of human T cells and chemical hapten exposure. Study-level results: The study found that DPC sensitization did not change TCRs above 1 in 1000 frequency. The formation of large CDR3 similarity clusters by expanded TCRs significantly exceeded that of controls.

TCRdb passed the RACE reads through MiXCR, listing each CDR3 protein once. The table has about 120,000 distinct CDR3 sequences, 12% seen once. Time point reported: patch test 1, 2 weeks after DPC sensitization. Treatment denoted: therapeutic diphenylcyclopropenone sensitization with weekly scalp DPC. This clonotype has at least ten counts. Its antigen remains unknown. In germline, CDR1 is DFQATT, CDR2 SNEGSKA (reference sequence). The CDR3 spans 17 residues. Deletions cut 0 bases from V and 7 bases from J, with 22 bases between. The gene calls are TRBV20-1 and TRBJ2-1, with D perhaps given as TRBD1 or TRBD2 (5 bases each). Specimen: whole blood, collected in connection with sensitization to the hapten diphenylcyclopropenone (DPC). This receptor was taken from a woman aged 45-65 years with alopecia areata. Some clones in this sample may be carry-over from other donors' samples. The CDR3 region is CSARDGVGPIAGNEQFF. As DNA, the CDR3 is TGCAGTGCTAGAGACGGGGTGGGCCCGATTGCAGGGAATGAGCAGTTCTTC.